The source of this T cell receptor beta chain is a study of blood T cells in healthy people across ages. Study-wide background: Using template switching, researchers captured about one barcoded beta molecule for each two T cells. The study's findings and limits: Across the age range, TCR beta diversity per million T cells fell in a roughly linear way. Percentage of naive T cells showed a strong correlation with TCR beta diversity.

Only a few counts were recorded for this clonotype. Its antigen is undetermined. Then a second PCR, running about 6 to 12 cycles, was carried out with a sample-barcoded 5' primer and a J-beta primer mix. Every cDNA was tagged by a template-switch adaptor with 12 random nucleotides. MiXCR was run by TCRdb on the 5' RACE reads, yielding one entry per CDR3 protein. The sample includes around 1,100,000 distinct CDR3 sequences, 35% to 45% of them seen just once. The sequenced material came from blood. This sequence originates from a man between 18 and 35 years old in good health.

DNA for the CDR3: TGCAGCGTTGAAGGCCTCGAGGGTTTGGGCACTGAAGCTTTCTTT. Translated: CSVEGLEGLGTEAFF. V usage is TRBV29-1 and J usage is TRBJ1-1, with unresolved D. Germline values: CDR1 SQVTM, CDR2 ANQGSEA. Trimming removed 1 base at V and 4 bases at J, with 16 bases between. This CDR3 is built from 15 residues.